The 10 T cell receptor beta chains in this list originate from one sample, sequenced in a study of T cell responses to AZD1222 COVID-19 vaccine. Assay: immunoSEQ multiplex PCR; the TCRdb copy retains only in-frame clones and omits some. Of 55,000 to 75,000 clones in the sample, about four fifths are singletons; the top ten hold roughly an eighth. Sequencing was performed on peripheral blood, taken on day 0 of AZD1222 vaccination. These receptors were taken from an adult in good health.

The chain is built from TRBV19 and TRBJ1-4, with TRBD1 identical over 7 bases. The CDR3 has 14 residues. CDR1 LNHDA and CDR2 SQIVND come from the germline V gene (reference sequence). J was trimmed by 2 bases and V by 6 bases; bases with no gene match: 3. In DNA, the CDR3 is TGTGCCAGTAGACAGGGGCGGACTAATGAAAAACTGTTTTTT. Protein product: CASRQGRTNEKLFF.

This chain uses TRBV5-8 with TRBJ1-4; D gene uncertain. Germline V gene data show CDR1 as SGHTS and CDR2 as YDEGEE. The CDR3 has 15 amino acids. The germline V and J ends were trimmed by 6 bases and 7 bases, with 19 bases remaining between them. The CDR3 loop is CASTSAVIETEKLFF. The CDR3 DNA sequence: TGTGCCAGCACCTCCGCGGTGATTGAGACTGAAAAACTGTTTTTT.

This clone appeared a single time. CDR3 DNA: TGTGCCAGCAGTTACGGAACAGGGGTCAAAAACATTCAGTACTTC. Protein sequence: CASSYGTGVKNIQYF. This chain joins TRBV6-5 and TRBJ2-4; TRBD1 matches 7 bases. The V segment lost 2 bases and the J segment 3 bases; nucleotides outside the gene matches: 4. The length of the CDR3 is 15 residues. Germline V gene sequence: CDR1 MNHEY, CDR2 SVGAGI.

CDR3 sequence (DNA): TGTGCCAGATCACGGTATGAGCAGTTCTTC. Residues: CARSRYEQFF. This chain uses TRBV6-5 with TRBJ2-1; unclear D gene. Germline CDR1 reads MNHEY; CDR2 reads SVGAGI. CDR3 length: 10 amino acids. V was trimmed by 9 bases and J by 8 bases, leaving 8 bases between them.

The chain recombines TRBV6-5 with TRBJ1-2; D possibly corresponds to TRBD1 (5 bases). Germline V lookup: CDR1 MNHEY, CDR2 SVGAGI. Trimming cost V 7 bases and J 5 bases, with 17 bases left between them. CDR3 length: 14 residues. Here the CDR3 reads CASTREGRSYGYTF. For the CDR3, the DNA is TGTGCCAGCACCCGGGAGGGACGCTCATATGGCTACACCTTC.

This chain links TRBV3-1 (or the pseudogene TRBV3-2) with TRBJ1-6; D is possibly TRBD1 (6 bases). The V end was cut by 1 base, the J end by 0 bases, with 16 bases between. CDR3 size: 19 residues. The germline CDR1 and CDR2 sequences are LGHDT and YNNKEL (reference sequence). The DNA of the CDR3 is TGTGCCAGCAGCCAAGTGTGGGGGGCCGTAAGCTCCTATAATTCACCCCTCCACTTT. This codes for CASSQVWGAVSSYNSPLHF.

The table lists this clone with a count of one. The chain uses TRBV4-1 and TRBJ2-7, with TRBD2 matching over 12 bases. Trimming removed 2 bases from V and 2 bases from J; junction bases left unmatched: 1. Germline V lookup: CDR1 MGHRA, CDR2 YSYEKL. The length of the CDR3 is 15 residues. The CDR3: CASSQSSGGAYEQYF. The DNA of the CDR3 is TGCGCCAGCAGCCAATCTAGCGGGGGGGCCTACGAGCAGTACTTC.

This sequence joins TRBV20-1 and TRBJ1-2, with D unresolved. Germline V gene lookup returns CDR1 DFQATT and CDR2 SNEGSKA (reference sequence). The length of the CDR3 is 11 residues. Trimming cost V 6 bases and J 5 bases, with 10 bases left between them. The CDR3 sequence: CSAQPAYGYTF. The CDR3 nucleotides are TGCAGTGCGCAACCCGCATATGGCTACACCTTC.

This chain links TRBV7-6 with TRBJ1-6; 8 nucleotides match TRBD1. This CDR3 spans 16 amino acids. After removal of 5 bases from V and 4 bases from J, the junction contained 7 bases not matched to a gene. Per the germline V gene, CDR1 is SGHVS and CDR2 is FNYEAQ. This CDR3 reads CASSRDRGLYNSPLHF. In DNA form, the CDR3 reads TGTGCCAGCAGCCGAGACAGGGGACTATATAATTCACCCCTCCACTTT.

The J gene is TRBJ1-1, the V gene TRBV18, with 11 bases lining up with TRBD1. There are 15 residues in the CDR3. The V gene's germline CDR1 is KGHSH and CDR2 LQKENI. V trimming: 0 bases; J trimming: 10 bases; junction bases outside the gene matches: 7. This CDR3 is CASSPPVPGQGGAFF. As DNA, the CDR3 is TGTGCCAGCTCACCACCAGTCCCGGGACAGGGGGGAGCTTTCTTT. The variable domain in full, completed from reference TRBV18 and TRBJ1-1, reads NAGVMQNPRHLVRRRGQEARLRCSPMKGHSHVYWYRQLPEEGLKFMVYLQKENIIDESGMPKERFSAEFPKEGPSILRIQQVVRGDSAAYFCASSPPVPGQGGAFFGQGTRLTVV.